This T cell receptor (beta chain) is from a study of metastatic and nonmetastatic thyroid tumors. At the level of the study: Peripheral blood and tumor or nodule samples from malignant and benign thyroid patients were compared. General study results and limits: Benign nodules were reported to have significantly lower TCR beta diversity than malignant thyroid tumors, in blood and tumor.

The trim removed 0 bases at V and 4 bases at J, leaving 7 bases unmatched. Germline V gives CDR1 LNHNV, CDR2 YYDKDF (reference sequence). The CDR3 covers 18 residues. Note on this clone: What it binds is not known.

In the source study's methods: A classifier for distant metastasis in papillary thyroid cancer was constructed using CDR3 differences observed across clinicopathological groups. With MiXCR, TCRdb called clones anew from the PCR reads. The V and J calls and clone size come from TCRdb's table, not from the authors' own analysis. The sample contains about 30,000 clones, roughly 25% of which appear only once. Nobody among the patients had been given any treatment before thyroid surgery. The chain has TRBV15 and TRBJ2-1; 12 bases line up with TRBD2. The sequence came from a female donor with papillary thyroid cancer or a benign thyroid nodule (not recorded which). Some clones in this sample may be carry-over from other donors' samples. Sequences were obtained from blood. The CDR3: CATSRDLAGGVSYNEQFF. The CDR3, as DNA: TGTGCCACCAGCAGAGATCTAGCGGGAGGGGTCTCTTACAATGAGCAGTTCTTC.